These 5 T cell receptor beta chains were sequenced from one sample in a study of identical twins. Using its own MiXCR run on the 5' RACE reads, TCRdb lists one record per CDR3 protein. The sample includes 700,000 or so distinct CDR3 sequences, 8.6% of them seen just once. These records were also assigned to another study, of yellow fever vaccine responses in identical twins.

Sequenced: PBMCs. Receptors originate from a woman aged 18-29 years in good health.

The V call is TRBV28, the J call TRBJ2-1, with D unclear. From germline, CDR1 is MDHEN and CDR2 SYDVKM. This CDR3 contains 15 residues. Trimming took off 5 bases at V and 9 bases at J, with 20 bases between the two ends. Here the CDR3 DNA reads TGTGCCAGCAGTACCTTAGAACCCTCTTGGTCTGAGCAGTTCTTC. Translation gives CASSTLEPSWSEQFF.

This clonotype was picked up a small number of times. The CDR3 here is CASSSLEEMETQYF. The CDR3 nucleotides are TGTGCCAGCAGTTCCCTAGAGGAGATGGAGACCCAGTACTTC. The chain combines TRBV27 with TRBJ2-5; D remains unclear. The CDR3 length is 14 residues. Germline V gene lookup returns CDR1 MNHEY and CDR2 SMNVEV (reference sequence). V was pared by 4 bases and J by 5 bases, with 14 bases between.

This clonotype was counted only a few times. The rearrangement uses TRBV29-1 and TRBJ2-4; D is uncertain. Germline CDR1 SQVTM, CDR2 ANQGSEA. V was shortened by 1 base and J by 3 bases, with 7 bases between the two germline ends. This CDR3 spans 13 amino acids. The CDR3 loop reads CSVEGMGKNIQYF. In nucleotides, the CDR3 is TGCAGCGTTGAAGGAATGGGCAAAAACATTCAGTACTTC.

This clonotype was seen ten or more times. This rearrangement joins TRBV7-2 to TRBJ2-4; the match to TRBD2 covers 8 bases. Trimming at V came to 5 bases and at J to 7 bases, leaving 7 bases not matched to a gene. There are 14 residues in the CDR3. Per germline, CDR1 SGHTA and CDR2 FQGNSA. CDR3 DNA sequence: TGTGCCAGCAGCATCGGACTAGCAACCAACATTCAGTACTTC. It yields the protein CASSIGLATNIQYF.

This clonotype was observed a handful of times. The CDR3 DNA follows: TGTGCCAGCAGCCTTTCGACAGGGGGCTTGAACACCGGGGAGCTGTTTTTT. Translation gives CASSLSTGGLNTGELFF. The J gene is TRBJ2-2, the V gene TRBV3-1, with 10 bases identical to TRBD1. V dropped 4 bases and J dropped 1; count of bases not matched to a gene: 6. The CDR3 contains 17 residues. Germline V lookup: CDR1 LGHDT, CDR2 YNNKEL (reference sequence). Combining the CDR3 with reference TRBV3-1 and TRBJ2-2 gives the whole variable domain DTAVSQTPKYLVTQMGNDKSIKCEQNLGHDTMYWYKQDSKKFLKIMFSYNNKELIINETVPNRFSPKSPDKAHLNLHINSLELGDSAVYFCASSLSTGGLNTGELFFGEGSRLTVL.